This is a list of T cell receptor beta chains from one sample in a study of shared clonotypes between healthy human individuals. This table comes from immunoSEQ multiplex PCR, and its TCRdb copy is limited to in-frame clones, with some not included. The sample shows hundreds of thousands of clones, over 95% of them seen only once. Input material: naive CD8+ T cells sorted from blood. The receptors here all came from a woman in her twenties or thirties in good health. The CDR3 runs from the conserved cysteine through the conserved F or W. The order of the fields is D gene, clone size, CDR3 length, V gene, J gene, CDR3 DNA, CDR3 protein. A D gene is named only where the DNA matches it firmly. Clone size is stated in some rows and not others, as once, few, many or a class when expanded.

D gene: -; clone size: once; CDR3 length: 14; V gene: TRBV28; J gene: TRBJ2-5; CDR3 DNA: TGTGCCAGCAGTCCTCAGGGGTACCAAGAGACCCAGTACTTC; CDR3 protein: CASSPQGYQETQYF
D gene: -; clone size: few; CDR3 length: 14; V gene: TRBV14; J gene: TRBJ1-1; CDR3 DNA: TGTGCCAGCAGCCAAGTTAGCGGCTACACTGAAGCTTTCTTT; CDR3 protein: CASSQVSGYTEAFF
D gene: TRBD2; clone size: -; CDR3 length: 17; V gene: TRBV19; J gene: TRBJ2-3; CDR3 DNA: TGTGCCAGTAGTCTGGGACTAGCGGGAACTAGCACAGATACGCAGTATTTT; CDR3 protein: CASSLGLAGTSTDTQYF
D gene: -; clone size: -; CDR3 length: 16; V gene: TRBV7-2; J gene: TRBJ2-3; CDR3 DNA: TGTGCCAGCAGCGAACAGGCAGGCCGTCCGTCCGATACGCAGTATTTT; CDR3 protein: CASSEQAGRPSDTQYF
D gene: -; clone size: -; CDR3 length: 15; V gene: TRBV27; J gene: TRBJ1-5; CDR3 DNA: TGTGCCAGCAAGGCACTCCCCGATAGCAATCAGCCCCAGCATTTT; CDR3 protein: CASKALPDSNQPQHF
D gene: -; clone size: -; CDR3 length: 13; V gene: TRBV27; J gene: TRBJ2-7; CDR3 DNA: TGTGCCAGCAGTTTACAAGGGAACTACGAGCAGTACTTC; CDR3 protein: CASSLQGNYEQYF
D gene: -; clone size: -; CDR3 length: 15; V gene: TRBV19; J gene: TRBJ2-1; CDR3 DNA: TGTGCCAGTAGTAGCGCTCCGAGCTCCTACAATGAGCAGTTCTTC; CDR3 protein: CASSSAPSSYNEQFF
D gene: -; clone size: -; CDR3 length: 14; V gene: TRBV29-1; J gene: TRBJ1-1; CDR3 DNA: TGCAGCGTTGGCCCACAGGAACGCAAGCCTGAAGCTTTCTTT; CDR3 protein: CSVGPQERKPEAFF
D gene: -; clone size: -; CDR3 length: 13; V gene: TRBV7-9; J gene: TRBJ1-2; CDR3 DNA: TGTGCCAGCAGCCGAACAGGGAACTATGGCTACACCTTC; CDR3 protein: CASSRTGNYGYTF
D gene: -; clone size: once; CDR3 length: 13; V gene: TRBV7-9; J gene: TRBJ2-7; CDR3 DNA: TGTGCCAGCACTTTTGGACAGCTCAACGAGCAGTACTTC; CDR3 protein: CASTFGQLNEQYF
D gene: -; clone size: -; CDR3 length: 16; V gene: TRBV28; J gene: TRBJ2-3; CDR3 DNA: TGTGCCAGCAGTTTAGGCTGGGCTATTCGCACAGATACGCAGTATTTT; CDR3 protein: CASSLGWAIRTDTQYF
D gene: -; clone size: -; CDR3 length: 13; V gene: TRBV29-1; J gene: TRBJ2-7; CDR3 DNA: TGCAGCGTTGTCCTGGACGGATCCTACGAGCAGTACTTC; CDR3 protein: CSVVLDGSYEQYF
D gene: -; clone size: -; CDR3 length: 13; V gene: TRBV19; J gene: TRBJ2-5; CDR3 DNA: TGTGCCAGTAGTATAGATCCTAGAGAGACCCAGTACTTC; CDR3 protein: CASSIDPRETQYF
D gene: TRBD1; clone size: -; CDR3 length: 14; V gene: TRBV9; J gene: TRBJ2-5; CDR3 DNA: TGTGCCAGCAGCGTAGGGACAGGGGAGGAGACCCAGTACTTC; CDR3 protein: CASSVGTGEETQYF
D gene: -; clone size: -; CDR3 length: 15; V gene: TRBV11-2; J gene: TRBJ2-5; CDR3 DNA: TGTGCCAGCAGCCGACGGGCGGTAGTGGGAGAGACCCAGTACTTC; CDR3 protein: CASSRRAVVGETQYF
D gene: TRBD2; clone size: -; CDR3 length: 16; V gene: TRBV5-4; J gene: TRBJ2-1; CDR3 DNA: TGTGCCAGCAGCTTGGGGACTAGCGGTCCCTACAATGAGCAGTTCTTC; CDR3 protein: CASSLGTSGPYNEQFF
D gene: -; clone size: -; CDR3 length: 15; V gene: TRBV6-5; J gene: TRBJ2-7; CDR3 DNA: TGTGCCAGCAGTTATTATTCCGGCGTCGCCTACGAGCAGTACTTC; CDR3 protein: CASSYYSGVAYEQYF
D gene: -; clone size: -; CDR3 length: 21; V gene: TRBV4-1; J gene: TRBJ2-3; CDR3 DNA: TGCGCCAGCAGCCAAGATTGCGCTCCTGAGGGACCTCCCGCGGGCACAGATACGCAGTATTTT; CDR3 protein: CASSQDCAPEGPPAGTDTQYF
D gene: -; clone size: -; CDR3 length: 15; V gene: TRBV13; J gene: TRBJ2-1; CDR3 DNA: TGTGCCAGCAGCGCACGGGGGAGGTCCTACAATGAGCAGTTCTTC; CDR3 protein: CASSARGRSYNEQFF
D gene: -; clone size: -; CDR3 length: 18; V gene: TRBV27; J gene: TRBJ2-7; CDR3 DNA: TGTGCCAGCATTCCAAGGGTACGTCAAGGATATAGGTATTACGAGCAGTACTTC; CDR3 protein: CASIPRVRQGYRYYEQYF
D gene: TRBD1; clone size: -; CDR3 length: 13; V gene: TRBV28; J gene: TRBJ2-1; CDR3 DNA: TGTGCCAGCAGTTTTCTTGGACAGGTAGAGCAGTTCTTC; CDR3 protein: CASSFLGQVEQFF
D gene: TRBD2; clone size: -; CDR3 length: 14; V gene: TRBV7-9; J gene: TRBJ2-7; CDR3 DNA: TGTGCCAGCAGCTTAGCTCGGGAGGCTCTCGAGCAGTACTTC; CDR3 protein: CASSLAREALEQYF
D gene: -; clone size: -; CDR3 length: 14; V gene: TRBV25-1; J gene: TRBJ2-7; CDR3 DNA: TGTGCCAGCAGTGAGTGGGAGAGGTCCTACGAGCAGTACTTC; CDR3 protein: CASSEWERSYEQYF
D gene: -; clone size: -; CDR3 length: 16; V gene: TRBV10-3; J gene: TRBJ2-7; CDR3 DNA: TGTGCCATCAGTGAGTCGGATGTCCCATCCTCCTACGAGCAGTACTTC; CDR3 protein: CAISESDVPSSYEQYF
D gene: -; clone size: -; CDR3 length: 14; V gene: TRBV25-1; J gene: TRBJ2-1; CDR3 DNA: TGTGCCAGCAGTGACGAACAGACGCACAGGGTGACGTTCTTC; CDR3 protein: CASSDEQTHRVTFF
D gene: -; clone size: once; CDR3 length: 14; V gene: TRBV14; J gene: TRBJ2-3; CDR3 DNA: TGTGCCAGCAGCCATGAACAGCTCACAGATACGCAGTATTTT; CDR3 protein: CASSHEQLTDTQYF
D gene: -; clone size: -; CDR3 length: 13; V gene: TRBV6-5; J gene: TRBJ2-5; CDR3 DNA: TGTGCCAGCAGTTGGAGTCGTTATGAGACCCAGTACTTC; CDR3 protein: CASSWSRYETQYF
D gene: -; clone size: -; CDR3 length: 15; V gene: TRBV28; J gene: TRBJ1-4; CDR3 DNA: TGTGCCAGCAGTTACCAACATGCAACTAATGAAAAACTGTTTTTT; CDR3 protein: CASSYQHATNEKLFF
D gene: -; clone size: -; CDR3 length: 13; V gene: TRBV5-5; J gene: TRBJ1-1; CDR3 DNA: TGTGCCAGCAGCGCCGGTGGGTACCCTGAAGCTTTCTTT; CDR3 protein: CASSAGGYPEAFF
D gene: TRBD2; clone size: -; CDR3 length: 12; V gene: TRBV2; J gene: TRBJ2-1; CDR3 DNA: TGTGCCAGCAGAGCGGGAGGGCGGGGGCAGTTCTTC; CDR3 protein: CASRAGGRGQFF
D gene: -; clone size: -; CDR3 length: 13; V gene: TRBV19; J gene: TRBJ2-5; CDR3 DNA: TGTGCCAGTAGCCTGGACTGGGAAGAGACCCAGTACTTC; CDR3 protein: CASSLDWEETQYF
D gene: -; clone size: -; CDR3 length: 15; V gene: TRBV2; J gene: TRBJ2-1; CDR3 DNA: TGTGCCAGCAGTGGGTTGGCAGTAACTCTCAATGAGCAGTTCTTC; CDR3 protein: CASSGLAVTLNEQFF
D gene: -; clone size: -; CDR3 length: 15; V gene: TRBV28; J gene: TRBJ2-3; CDR3 DNA: TGTGCCAGCAGTGAGGGGGAGCGACTCACAGATACGCAGTATTTT; CDR3 protein: CASSEGERLTDTQYF
D gene: -; clone size: -; CDR3 length: 12; V gene: TRBV29-1; J gene: TRBJ1-1; CDR3 DNA: TGCAGCGTTACCGGGCTGATTACTGAAGCTTTCTTT; CDR3 protein: CSVTGLITEAFF
D gene: TRBD2; clone size: -; CDR3 length: 17; V gene: TRBV5-5; J gene: TRBJ2-7; CDR3 DNA: TGTGCCAGCAGCTTGGACAGACTAGCGGGAGCCTCCTACGAGCAGTACTTC; CDR3 protein: CASSLDRLAGASYEQYF
D gene: -; clone size: -; CDR3 length: 13; V gene: TRBV27; J gene: TRBJ1-1; CDR3 DNA: TGTGCCAGCAGTTCGTGGACACACACTGAAGCTTTCTTT; CDR3 protein: CASSSWTHTEAFF
D gene: -; clone size: -; CDR3 length: 15; V gene: TRBV19; J gene: TRBJ2-1; CDR3 DNA: TGTGCCAGTAGTATAGGGAGGGAAACGACAAATGAGCAGTTCTTC; CDR3 protein: CASSIGRETTNEQFF
D gene: -; clone size: once; CDR3 length: 14; V gene: TRBV5-6; J gene: TRBJ2-3; CDR3 DNA: TGTGCCAGCAGCTACCGGAGACGCACAGATACGCAGTATTTT; CDR3 protein: CASSYRRRTDTQYF
D gene: -; clone size: -; CDR3 length: 15; V gene: TRBV15; J gene: TRBJ2-1; CDR3 DNA: TGTGCCACCAGCAGAGTTCAGGGAGTCTCCAATGAGCAGTTCTTC; CDR3 protein: CATSRVQGVSNEQFF
D gene: -; clone size: -; CDR3 length: 18; V gene: TRBV27; J gene: TRBJ1-2; CDR3 DNA: TGTGCCAGCAGTTTATTTGCTGGGGCAGGACTACTCGTTCATGGCTACACCTTC; CDR3 protein: CASSLFAGAGLLVHGYTF
D gene: TRBD2; clone size: -; CDR3 length: 15; V gene: TRBV27; J gene: TRBJ2-3; CDR3 DNA: TGTGCCAGCTCGCCGGGGACTAGCGGCACAGATACGCAGTATTTT; CDR3 protein: CASSPGTSGTDTQYF
D gene: TRBD2; clone size: -; CDR3 length: 19; V gene: TRBV2; J gene: TRBJ2-2; CDR3 DNA: TGTGCCAGCAGGAATCCGGGACTAGCGGGAGTTGGGGGGACCGGGGAGCTGTTTTTT; CDR3 protein: CASRNPGLAGVGGTGELFF